The 15 T cell receptor beta chains below come from one sample, sequenced in a study of blood T cell repertoires in COVID-19. TCRdb's copy holds only in-frame clones and misses some; the assay was immunoSEQ multiplex PCR. Among 95,000 to 150,000 clones listed, around 86% were seen once. The sequenced sample was peripheral blood. All receptors come from a woman between 65 and 79 years old with acute or convalescent COVID-19.

The chain joins TRBV5-1 to TRBJ2-1, with 10 bases matching TRBD2. CDR1 and CDR2 (germline): SGHRS, YFSETQ. The CDR3 has 16 amino acids. Unmatched junction bases numbered 7, after V lost 3 bases and J lost 4 bases. CDR3 in amino acids: CASSSGSGGTYNEQFF. The CDR3 region has the DNA TGCGCCAGCAGCTCGGGTAGCGGGGGGACTTACAATGAGCAGTTCTTC.

The rearrangement joins TRBV28 to TRBJ1-3; D remains ambiguous. V gave up 8 bases and J gave up 2 bases, with 13 bases separating them. The CDR3 totals 14 residues. Germline V gene data show CDR1 as MDHEN and CDR2 as SYDVKM. CDR3 region: CASGPGGPGNTIYF. The CDR3 DNA is TGTGCCAGCGGCCCGGGAGGACCTGGAAACACCATATATTTT.

The J gene is TRBJ1-4, the V gene TRBV30, with 9 bases fitting TRBD1. This CDR3 is built from 18 residues. Germline V lookup: CDR1 GTSNPN, CDR2 SVGIG (reference sequence). J lost 5 bases, V lost 5 bases, and 18 bases had no gene match. Here the CDR3 DNA reads TGTGCCTGGCTGGGACAGGGTAGGGTACCAGAAGCCAATGAAAAACTGTTTTTT. Its translation: CAWLGQGRVPEANEKLFF.

The J gene is TRBJ1-2, the V gene TRBV30; 11 bases fit TRBD1. The CDR3 is 14 residues long. V shed 2 bases, J shed 4 bases, and the junction held 3 bases outside the gene matches. CDR1 is GTSNPN, CDR2 SVGIG, per germline (reference sequence). CDR3 in amino acids: CAWSSGQGGYGYTF. CDR3 DNA sequence: TGTGCCTGGAGTTCGGGACAGGGGGGCTATGGCTACACCTTC.

This clone was recorded once. V usage is TRBV7-9 and J usage is TRBJ2-1; 12 nucleotides line up with TRBD2. Trimming removed 5 bases from V and 8 bases from J; junction bases left unmatched: 7. This CDR3 has 15 residues. Germline CDR1 SEHNR, CDR2 FQNEAQ (reference sequence). The CDR3 DNA reads TGTGCCAGCAGCAAGCTAGCGGGGGGGCCCGATGAGCAGTTCTTC. It encodes CASSKLAGGPDEQFF.

The chain has TRBV2 and TRBJ1-5; 8 bases are shared with TRBD1. From germline, CDR1 is SNHLY and CDR2 FYNNEI. There are 15 residues in the CDR3. V dropped 5 bases and J dropped 2; count of bases not matched to a gene: 5. The CDR3 is CASSKTGDGNQPQHF. The CDR3 DNA reads as TGTGCCAGCAGTAAGACAGGGGATGGCAATCAGCCCCAGCATTTT.

This clone was seen more than once but under ten times. The chain carries TRBV6-1 and TRBJ1-5; D not certain. Germline V lookup: CDR1 MNHNS, CDR2 SASEGT. Trimming pared 0 bases from V and 7 bases from J, leaving 4 bases between. The CDR3 is made up of 12 amino acids. CDR3 amino acids: CASSEASQPQHF. The CDR3 DNA follows: TGTGCCAGCAGTGAAGCGAGCCAGCCCCAGCATTTT.

The chain uses TRBV10-3 and TRBJ1-2; 8 bases are a match to TRBD1. CDR1 and CDR2 (germline): ENHRY, SYGVKD. The CDR3 runs to 14 residues. The ends lost 8 bases at V and 4 bases at J; junction bases unmatched: 9. The DNA for the CDR3 is TGTGCCATCGGACTGCCAGGGGGCGGCTATGGCTACACCTTC. Translation gives CAIGLPGGGYGYTF.

CDR3 residues: CASSPGATEYGYTF. The CDR3 DNA is TGTGCCAGCTCACCAGGGGCGACTGAATATGGCTACACCTTC. V gene TRBV18 combines with J gene TRBJ1-2, with D maybe TRBD1 (5 bases). Per the germline V gene, CDR1 is KGHSH and CDR2 is LQKENI. V was shortened by 2 bases and J by 5 bases, with 12 bases between the two germline ends. This CDR3 contains 14 residues.

The CDR3 loop reads CASSEAGHRSPLHF. The CDR3 DNA follows: TGCGCCAGCAGTGAAGCAGGACACAGGTCACCCCTCCACTTT. This chain uses TRBV10-2 with TRBJ1-6; weak D call: TRBD1 (5 bases). The germline V gene has CDR1 WSHSY and CDR2 SAAADI. V lost 3 bases, J lost 10 bases, and 13 bases lay in between. The CDR3 runs to 14 residues.

This rearrangement joins TRBV28 to TRBJ1-1; D remains ambiguous. Germline CDR1 and CDR2: MDHEN and SYDVKM. CDR3 size: 14 residues. V lost 10 bases and J 0 bases, leaving 15 bases between the germline ends. The DNA of the CDR3 is TGTGCCACTACGCTACCCCCCTTGAACACTGAAGCTTTCTTT. It specifies CATTLPPLNTEAFF.

The chain carries TRBV5-1 and TRBJ2-3; D is perhaps TRBD1 (5 bases). This CDR3 region has 14 residues. Trimming left V 4 bases short and J 2 bases short, with 11 bases between. Germline loops: CDR1 SGHRS, CDR2 YFSETQ. DNA for the CDR3: TGCGCCAGCAGCCCGGACATTAACACAGATACGCAGTATTTT. Translating gives CASSPDINTDTQYF.

The chain carries TRBV4-2 and TRBJ1-6; D is unresolved. The CDR3 length is 14 residues. Looked up from germline, CDR1 is LGHNA and CDR2 is YNFKEQ. V lost 0 bases and J 5 bases, leaving 5 bases between the germline ends. The CDR3, as DNA: TGTGCCAGCAGCCAAGATCCTGATAATTCACCCCTCCACTTT. This sequence encodes CASSQDPDNSPLHF.

The CDR3 nucleotides are TGCAGCGTCAACGGACAGGGCTTATCCTACGAGCAGTACTTC. This sequence encodes CSVNGQGLSYEQYF. The gene calls are TRBV29-1 and TRBJ2-7, with 8 bases that match TRBD1. V lost 6 bases, J lost 1 base, and 8 bases stayed unmatched. The V gene's germline CDR1 is SQVTM and CDR2 ANQGSEA. The CDR3 runs 14 residues.

V usage is TRBV28 and J usage is TRBJ2-4; D is ambiguous. Deletions cut 7 bases from V and 0 bases from J, with 16 bases between. This CDR3 has 16 residues. Germline CDR1 reads MDHEN; CDR2 reads SYDVKM. The CDR3 DNA is TGTGCCAGCACCTCAGCCAGTCTAGTAGCCAAAAACATTCAGTACTTC. Its translation is CASTSASLVAKNIQYF.